The present entry profiles one T cell receptor (beta chain) with its context. Two negative PCRs, clearance, or symptom resolution had been documented for recovered Cohort 3 donors. Original processing methods: Amplified reference gene primers provided the basis for estimating nucleated cell counts. Produced via immunoSEQ multiplex PCR; TCRdb's table is partial and in-frame only. From that table come the V and J calls and clone size; the DNA was used to work out D and trimming. Among approximately 170,000 clones listed, around 84% were seen once. This entry belongs to a study of blood T cell repertoires in COVID-19. Overall study context: PBMCs, B-cell-depleted T cells, or T cells provided the cDNA or gDNA that made up the material.

This receptor was identified in a woman in her fifties or sixties who had recovered from COVID-19. The sequenced material came from PBMCs or T cells enriched from blood (not recorded which).

CDR3 bases: TGTGCCACCAGTGACCGAGGACAGGTGGGCACAGATACGCAGTATTTT. Its protein is CATSDRGQVGTDTQYF. The chain links TRBV24-1 to TRBJ2-3, with TRBD1 identical over 7 bases. The CDR3 sequence is 16 residues long. Trimming removed 4 bases from V and 1 base from J; junction bases left unmatched: 7. Germline V gene data show CDR1 as KGHDR and CDR2 as SFDVKD.